This paragraph covers one T cell receptor (beta chain) sequence. The antigen is unknown. This specimen comes from a study of CD8 T cells in ankylosing spondylitis. General study findings and limits: Previously reported in reactive arthritis synovial fluid and blood were some of the motif variants. Researchers report that disease-linked clones proved CD8+ and relatively rare in peripheral blood. Seemingly distinctive of ankylosing spondylitis blood was a TCR beta motif formed by eight highly homologous variants. The authors reported significant enrichment of disease-linked clones in matched ankylosing spondylitis synovial fluid.

Deletions cut 5 bases from V and 1 base from J, with 8 bases between. The CDR3 covers 13 residues. In germline, CDR1 is ENHRY, CDR2 SYGVKD. As the method for making TCR beta libraries, quantitative 5'-RACE with molecular barcodes was used. MiXCR, run by TCRdb on the 5' RACE reads, gives a single entry per CDR3 protein. This sample has around 890,000 distinct CDR3 sequences; about 11% occur once, and the top ten carry approximately 0.46%. The source of this sequence is a male donor with ankylosing spondylitis. This chain connects TRBV10-3 to TRBJ1-1, with D unresolved. Sequencing input: blood, either unsorted or a sorted T cell fraction (not recorded which). The CDR3 reads CAISFSPNTEAFF. CDR3 DNA: TGTGCCATCAGTTTCAGCCCGAACACTGAAGCTTTCTTT.